The 6 T cell receptor beta chains presented below share a single source sample, sequenced in a study of control samples from healthy donors and cancer patients. Sequencing used immunoSEQ multiplex PCR; TCRdb keeps in-frame clones, though not all of them. Of approximately 94,000 clones in the sample, approximately 90% were seen once. The specimen was blood. These receptor sequences come from a woman aged 45-65 years in good health.

The chain has TRBV7-9 and TRBJ1-2; D uncertain. The CDR3 has 13 residues. Germline-derived CDR1 and CDR2 are SEHNR and FQNEAQ (reference sequence). V lost 1 base to trimming and J lost 10 bases, with 13 bases between them. The CDR3 nucleotides are TGTGCCAGCAGCTTAGAAGTGGGCAGCCTCTACACCTTC. Translated: CASSLEVGSLYTF.

This chain links TRBV28 with TRBJ2-1; 11 bases are shared with TRBD2. The V segment lost 6 bases and the J segment 2 bases; nucleotides outside the gene matches: 3. CDR1 and CDR2 (germline): MDHEN, SYDVKM. CDR3 size: 15 residues. CDR3 sequence (DNA): TGTGCCAGCAGATCTAGCGGGAGGACCTACAATGAGCAGTTCTTC. This sequence encodes CASRSSGRTYNEQFF.

V usage is TRBV3-1 (or the pseudogene TRBV3-2) and J usage is TRBJ2-7; no definite D call. Deletions cut 0 bases from V and 5 bases from J, with 8 bases between. This CDR3 is 13 amino acids long. Germline V gene data show CDR1 as LGHDT and CDR2 as YNNKEL (reference sequence). For the CDR3, the DNA is TGTGCCAGCAGCCAAGATCGGTGGGACGAGCAGTACTTC. Protein: CASSQDRWDEQYF.

The genes are TRBV2 and TRBJ1-2, with D hard to call. This CDR3 comprises 14 residues. V was pared by 5 bases and J by 0 bases, with 10 bases between. CDR1 is SNHLY, CDR2 FYNNEI, per germline. The CDR3 sequence: CASSTDLANYGYTF. CDR3 sequence (DNA): TGTGCCAGCAGTACGGACCTAGCTAACTATGGCTACACCTTC.

This chain's CDR3 is CASSQDRGSGANVLTF. The CDR3 coding sequence is TGTGCCAGCAGCCAAGATCGTGGATCTGGGGCCAACGTCCTGACTTTC. The V call is TRBV4-2, the J call TRBJ2-6; no definite D call. V gave up 0 bases and J gave up 1 base, with 7 bases separating them. The CDR3 runs 16 residues. Germline values: CDR1 LGHNA, CDR2 YNFKEQ.

This clone was seen once. This sequence joins TRBV7-9 and TRBJ1-5; maybe TRBD1 (5 bases). CDR3 length: 17 amino acids. Germline values: CDR1 SEHNR, CDR2 FQNEAQ (reference sequence). The V end lost 7 bases, the J end lost 6 bases, and 25 bases lay between the germline ends. CDR3 loop: CASTSWLGTSGPQPQHF. The CDR3 DNA sequence: TGTGCCAGCACCTCGTGGCTCGGGACCAGTGGCCCTCAGCCCCAGCATTTT.